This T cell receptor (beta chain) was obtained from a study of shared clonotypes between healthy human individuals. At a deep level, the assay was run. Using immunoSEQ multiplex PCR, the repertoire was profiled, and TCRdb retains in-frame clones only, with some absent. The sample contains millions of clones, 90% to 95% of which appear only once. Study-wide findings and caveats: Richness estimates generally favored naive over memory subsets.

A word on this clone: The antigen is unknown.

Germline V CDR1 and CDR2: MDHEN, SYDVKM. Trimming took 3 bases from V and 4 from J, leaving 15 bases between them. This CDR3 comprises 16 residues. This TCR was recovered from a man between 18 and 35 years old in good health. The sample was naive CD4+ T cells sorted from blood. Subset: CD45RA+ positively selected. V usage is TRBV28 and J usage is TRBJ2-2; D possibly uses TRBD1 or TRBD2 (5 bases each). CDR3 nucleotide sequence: TGTGCCAGCAGTTTTCGGCCCGGGGCAGGCACCGGGGAGCTGTTTTTT. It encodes CASSFRPGAGTGELFF.